This section outlines one TCR beta chain sequence together with its context. This record comes from a study of blood T cell repertoires in COVID-19. The overall study: Both acute and convalescent COVID-19 samples were obtained from the United States, Italy and Spain. The analysed material was cDNA or gDNA that came from T cells, B-cell-depleted T cells, or PBMCs.

As handled by the study authors: Reference gene primer amplification gave nucleated cell count estimates. Using immunoSEQ multiplex PCR, the repertoire was profiled, and TCRdb retains in-frame clones only, with some absent. Clone size and V and J calls were adopted from that table, with D and trimming inferred from the DNA. The data contain about 310,000 clones, around 86% of them singletons. Germline CDR1 and CDR2: SEHNR and FQNEAQ (reference sequence). V lost 5 bases to trimming and J lost 5 bases, with 11 bases between them. The CDR3 sequence is 13 residues long. This chain joins TRBV7-9 and TRBJ2-3; D might be TRBD2 (5 bases). Material: peripheral blood. This sequence originates from a man in his forties or fifties with active or convalescent COVID-19. CDR3 sequence reads: CASSHREGDTQYF. The CDR3 DNA follows: TGTGCCAGCAGCCACCGAGAGGGAGATACGCAGTATTTT. The variable domain in full, with the rest retrieved from reference TRBV7-9 and TRBJ2-3, is DTGVSQNPRHKITKRGQNVTFRCDPISEHNRLYWYRQTLGQGPEFLTYFQNEAQLEKSRLLSDRFSAERPKGSFSTLEIQRTEQGDSAMYLCASSHREGDTQYFGPGTRLTVL.